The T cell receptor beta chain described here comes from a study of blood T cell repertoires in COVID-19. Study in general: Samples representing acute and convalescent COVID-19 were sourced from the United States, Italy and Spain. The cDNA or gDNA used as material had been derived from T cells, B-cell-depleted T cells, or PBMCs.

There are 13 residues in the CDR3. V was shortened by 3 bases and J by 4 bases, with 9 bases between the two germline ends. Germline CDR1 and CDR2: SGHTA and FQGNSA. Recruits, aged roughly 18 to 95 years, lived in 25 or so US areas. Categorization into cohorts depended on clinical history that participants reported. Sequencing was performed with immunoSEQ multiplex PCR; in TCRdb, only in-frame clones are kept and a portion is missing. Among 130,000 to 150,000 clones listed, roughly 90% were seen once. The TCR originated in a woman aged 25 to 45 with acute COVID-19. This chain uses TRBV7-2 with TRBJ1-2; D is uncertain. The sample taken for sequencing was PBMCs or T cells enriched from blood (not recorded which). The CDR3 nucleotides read TGTGCCAGCAGCTTCGGGGAATCCTATGGCTACACCTTC. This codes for CASSFGESYGYTF.